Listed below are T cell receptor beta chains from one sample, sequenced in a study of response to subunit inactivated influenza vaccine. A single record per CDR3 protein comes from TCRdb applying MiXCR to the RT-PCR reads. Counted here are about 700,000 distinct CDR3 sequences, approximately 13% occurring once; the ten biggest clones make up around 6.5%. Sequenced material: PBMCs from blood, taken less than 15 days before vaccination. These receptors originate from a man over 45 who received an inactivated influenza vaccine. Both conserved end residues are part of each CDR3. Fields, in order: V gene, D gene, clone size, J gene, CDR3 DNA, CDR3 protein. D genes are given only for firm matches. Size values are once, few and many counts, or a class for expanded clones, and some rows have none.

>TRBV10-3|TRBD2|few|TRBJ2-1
TGTGCCATCAGTGCAGCTGGCGGGAGGGAGAACTACAATGAGCAGTTCTTC
CAISAAGGRENYNEQFF
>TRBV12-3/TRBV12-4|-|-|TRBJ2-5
TGTGCCAGCACCTTTCGGATGGGAAGAGAGACCCAGTACTTC
CASTFRMGRETQYF
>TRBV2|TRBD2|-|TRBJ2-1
TGTGCCAGCAGTGGGTCAGGACTAGGGAGCTACAATGAGCAGTTCTTC
CASSGSGLGSYNEQFF
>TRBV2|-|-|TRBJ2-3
TGTGCCAGCAGTGAATCGTGGGGGGGCACAGATACGCAGTATTTT
CASSESWGGTDTQYF
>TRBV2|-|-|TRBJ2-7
TGTGCCAGCGGAGACGGGCCTTCCTACGAGCAGTACTTC
CASGDGPSYEQYF
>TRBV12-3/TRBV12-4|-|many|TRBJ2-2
TGTGCCAGCACCGGGTGGTGGGCGAACACCGGGGAGCTGTTTTTT
CASTGWWANTGELFF
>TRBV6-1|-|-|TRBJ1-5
TGTGCCAGCAGCGTAACCGGGACTGATCAGCCCCAGCATTTT
CASSVTGTDQPQHF
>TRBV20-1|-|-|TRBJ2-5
TGCAGTGCTTCAGACAGCCCACAAGAGACCCAGTACTTC
CSASDSPQETQYF
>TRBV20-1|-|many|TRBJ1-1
TGCAGTGCCGCTCGGGGAGGAGGAGTCACTGAAGCTTTCTTT
CSAARGGGVTEAFF
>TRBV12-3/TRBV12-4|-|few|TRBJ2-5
TGTGCCAGCAGTTTTCCCCAAGAGACCCAGTACTTC
CASSFPQETQYF
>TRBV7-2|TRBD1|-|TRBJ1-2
TGTGCCAGCAGCTCCGAAGTCGGGACAGGGCGTCTCTACACCTTC
CASSSEVGTGRLYTF
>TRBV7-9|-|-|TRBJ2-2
TGTGCCAGCACCGGAATACAGGGAATCGGGGAGCTGTTTTTT
CASTGIQGIGELFF
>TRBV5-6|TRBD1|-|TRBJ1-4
TGTGCCAGCAGCCGGGACAGGAAGAAACATGAAAAACTGTTTTTT
CASSRDRKKHEKLFF
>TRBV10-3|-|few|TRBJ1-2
TGTGCCATCAGTGAGTCGTACGTTAGGCAGGCTACGGATGGCTACACCTTC
CAISESYVRQATDGYTF
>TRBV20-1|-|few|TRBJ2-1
TGCAGTGCTAGAAGCCTGGGCGGGGCAAATCTAAATGAGCAGTTCTTC
CSARSLGGANLNEQFF
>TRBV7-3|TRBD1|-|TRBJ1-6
TGTGCCAGCAGCTCGACAGGGGAGGTGAATTCACCCCTCCACTTT
CASSSTGEVNSPLHF
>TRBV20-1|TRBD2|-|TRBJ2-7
TGCAGTGCTAGAGATTCAGCGGGGGGGGTGCAGTACTTC
CSARDSAGGVQYF
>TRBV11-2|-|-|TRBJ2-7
TGTGCCAGCAGCACAGGGAACGAGCAGTACTTC
CASSTGNEQYF
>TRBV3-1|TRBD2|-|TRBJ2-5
TGTGCCAGCAAGGTTAGCGGGGCTGAGACCCAGTACTTC
CASKVSGAETQYF
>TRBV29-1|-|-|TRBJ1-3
TGCAGCGTTGCGGGACACGGGGGATGGGACACCATATATTTT
CSVAGHGGWDTIYF
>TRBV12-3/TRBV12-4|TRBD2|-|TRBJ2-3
TGTGCCAGCGCCCTAGCGGGGGGGGCAGATACGCAGTATTTT
CASALAGGADTQYF
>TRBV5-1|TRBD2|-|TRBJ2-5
TGCGCCAGCACGGAGCGGGGGAGTAGGGAGACCCAGTACTTC
CASTERGSRETQYF
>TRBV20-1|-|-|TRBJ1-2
TGCAGTGCTAGAGATCAAGCGGGGGGCAATGGCTACACCTTC
CSARDQAGGNGYTF
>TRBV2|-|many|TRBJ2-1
TGTGCCAGCAGTGTTGAGCGCCAGAGCTCCTACAATGAGCAGTTCTTC
CASSVERQSSYNEQFF
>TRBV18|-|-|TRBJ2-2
TGTGCCAGCTCACCTTTTGCCAGGACGAACACCGGGGAGCTGTTTTTT
CASSPFARTNTGELFF
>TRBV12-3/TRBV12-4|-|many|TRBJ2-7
TGTGCCAGCAGCCCGGTTGGCGGCGAGCAGTACTTC
CASSPVGGEQYF
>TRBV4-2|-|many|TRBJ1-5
TGTGCCAGCAGCCAAGATGTGAATCAGCCCCAGCATTTT
CASSQDVNQPQHF
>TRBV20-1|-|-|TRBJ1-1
TGCAGTGCTAGAGGGGGCCACACTGAAGCTTTCTTT
CSARGGHTEAFF
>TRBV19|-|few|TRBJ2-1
TGTGCCAGTAGTATAGTCGGTGCGTCTCCCGGAGGGCAGTTCTTC
CASSIVGASPGGQFF
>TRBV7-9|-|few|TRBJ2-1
TGTGCCAGCAGCAACCGGCCAGCGTCCCTTGTAGCCGATGAGCAGTTCTTC
CASSNRPASLVADEQFF
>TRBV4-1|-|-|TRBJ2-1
TGCGCCAGCAGCCCCGGCCTTGAGGGCAATGAGCAGTTCTTC
CASSPGLEGNEQFF
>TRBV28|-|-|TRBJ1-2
TGTGCCAGCAGCCCAGGGCCTCCGAACTATGGCTACACCTTC
CASSPGPPNYGYTF
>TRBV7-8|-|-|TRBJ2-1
TGTGCCAGCAGCTTATTGAGTGAGCAGTTCTTC
CASSLLSEQFF
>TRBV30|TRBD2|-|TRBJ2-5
TGTGCCTGGAACCGGGACTACCGACTCGGGGAGACCCAGTACTTC
CAWNRDYRLGETQYF
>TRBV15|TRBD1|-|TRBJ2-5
TGTGCCACCAGCAGAGAGCCTGGGACAGGGGTTGAGACCCAGTACTTC
CATSREPGTGVETQYF
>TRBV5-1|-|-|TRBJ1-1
TGCGCCACCCGGGACCAGAACACTGAAGCTTTCTTT
CATRDQNTEAFF
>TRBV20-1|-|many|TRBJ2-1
TGCAGTGCTAGAAAGGACAATGAGCAGTTCTTC
CSARKDNEQFF
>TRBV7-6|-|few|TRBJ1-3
TGTGCCAGCAGCTTAACTCTCGGACCAAGCTCTGGAAACACCATATATTTT
CASSLTLGPSSGNTIYF
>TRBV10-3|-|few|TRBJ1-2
TGTGCCATCAGTGTAGAAAACCCCTCAAGGTACGGCTACACCTTC
CAISVENPSRYGYTF
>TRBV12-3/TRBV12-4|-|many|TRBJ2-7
TGTGCCAGCAGTCCCAGTGGACTCCTCTCCTACGAGCAGTACTTC
CASSPSGLLSYEQYF
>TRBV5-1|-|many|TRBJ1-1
TGTGCCAGCAGCTTAGAAGGGGGCACTGAAGCTTTCTTT
CASSLEGGTEAFF
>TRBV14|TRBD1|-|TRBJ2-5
TGTGCCAGCAGCCAAGATCGGACAGGGGTGACCCAGTACTTC
CASSQDRTGVTQYF
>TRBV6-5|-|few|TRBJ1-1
TGTGCCAGCAGTTACGCCTGGGGTCGAACAGCCGAAGCTTTCTTT
CASSYAWGRTAEAFF
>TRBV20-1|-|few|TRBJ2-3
TGCAGTGCTCCCCGGACAGGAGGGGCAGATACGCAGTATTTT
CSAPRTGGADTQYF
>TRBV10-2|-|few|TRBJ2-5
TGCGCCAGCAGAGACATCAAGACTACCGGATACCAAGAGACCCAGTACTTC
CASRDIKTTGYQETQYF
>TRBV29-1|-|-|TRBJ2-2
TGCAGCGTTGACAGGTTGGACACCGGGGAGCTGTTTTTT
CSVDRLDTGELFF
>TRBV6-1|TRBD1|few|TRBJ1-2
TGTGCCAGCAGGCCGGACAGGAATCTTGCCTATGGCTACACCTTC
CASRPDRNLAYGYTF
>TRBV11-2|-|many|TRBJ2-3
TGTGCCAGCAGCTTACGTGGTCACCGGTTGATAGGCACAGATACGCAGTATTTT
CASSLRGHRLIGTDTQYF
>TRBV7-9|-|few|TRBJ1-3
TGTGCCAGCAGCCCGCGCGTGGGAGTCACCATATATTTT
CASSPRVGVTIYF
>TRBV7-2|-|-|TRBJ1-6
TGTGCCAGCAGCTTACATCAAGGACGGCCCCTCCACTTT
CASSLHQGRPLHF
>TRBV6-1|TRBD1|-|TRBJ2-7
TGTGCCAGCAGCGACTGGACAGGTGGCTACGAGCAGTACTTC
CASSDWTGGYEQYF
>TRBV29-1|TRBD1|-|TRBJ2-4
TGCAGCGTTGAGACAGGGGGGGACATTCAGTACTTC
CSVETGGDIQYF
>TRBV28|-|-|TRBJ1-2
TGTGCCAGCAGTAGGCAGAGCTATGGCTACACCTTC
CASSRQSYGYTF
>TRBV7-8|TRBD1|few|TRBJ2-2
TGTGCCAGCAGCCAGGGACAGGGGATTACCCCCGGGGAGCTGTTTTTT
CASSQGQGITPGELFF